Given below is one TCR beta chain in context. The antigen is not known. Trimming took 1 base from V and 6 from J, leaving 22 bases between them. CDR3 size: 18 residues. Germline V gene data show CDR1 as MNHEY and CDR2 as SMNVEV (reference sequence). These data are taken from a study of blood T cells in healthy people across ages. Points from the study as a whole: Samples with more naive T cells showed higher observed beta diversity. Diversity estimates from one million T cells were considered underestimates. In older individuals, TCR beta diversity per million T cells was lower, falling roughly linearly with age.

It was with a sample-barcoded 5' primer and a J-beta primer mix that a second PCR of roughly 7 to 12 cycles was run. TCRdb ran MiXCR on the 5' RACE reads and lists one entry per CDR3 protein. The repertoire includes almost 550,000 distinct CDR3 sequences, about 24% of them detected once, and approximately 8.7% sits in the top ten. Another study also made use of these data, one on T cells of mothers and their children. According to that study: Barcodes and 2-4 random nucleotides were added by M1S in the second PCR.

The rearrangement joins TRBV27 to TRBJ2-1; D is unresolved. Specimen: blood. This clonotype originated in a boy between 5 and 17 years old in good health. The CDR3 DNA sequence: TGTGCCAGCAGTTTATTCTCCAGGCGAACCCCTAAGACCAATGAGCAGTTCTTC. Its protein product is CASSLFSRRTPKTNEQFF.